This T cell receptor (beta chain) was retrieved from a study of blood T cell repertoires in COVID-19. Whole-study context: PBMCs, B-cell-depleted T cells, or T cells provided the cDNA or gDNA that made up the material.

Enrolment of Seattle patients took place during active infection, and they were followed longitudinally. The CDR3 has 11 residues. Germline V CDR1 and CDR2: DFQATT, SNEGSKA (reference sequence). V was pared by 5 bases and J by 4 bases, with 6 bases between. Clones were read by immunoSEQ multiplex PCR, and TCRdb kept only the in-frame ones, dropping some. Of approximately 500,000 clones in the sample, about 88% are singletons; the top ten hold 7.8%. The clonotype comes from a woman aged 45-65 years with COVID-19, enrolled during active disease. The J gene is TRBJ1-3, the V gene TRBV20-1; D unresolved. The sequencing input was peripheral blood. Here the CDR3 DNA reads TGCAGTGCTCAGGCAGGAAACACCATATATTTT. Translating it yields CSAQAGNTIYF.